This TCR beta chain was captured in a study of identical twins. From the 5' RACE reads, TCRdb called clonotypes with MiXCR, one entry per CDR3 protein. The table has 650,000 to 800,000 distinct CDR3 sequences, 8.5% to 9.5% seen once. Germline CDR1 is SGDLS and CDR2 is YYNGEE. This CDR3 has 14 amino acids. V shed 0 bases and J shed 8 bases, with 14 bases lying between them. These same data were also listed under a study on yellow fever vaccine responses in identical twins.

The sequence was collected from a woman younger than 35 in good health. The V gene is TRBV9, the J gene TRBJ1-2; D is undetermined. Sequences were obtained from PBMCs. In DNA form, the CDR3 reads TGTGCCAGCAGCGTAGATGATAGTGTCGGAGGCTACACCTTC. It codes for CASSVDDSVGGYTF.